The T cell receptor beta chain described here comes from a study of cytomegalovirus exposure and HLA in healthy donors. As for the study in general: The approximately 110 validation repertoires used a platform that matched the one used for the approximately 700 first-cohort repertoires, as a later analysis reported. Broader study findings: Researchers counted 164 TCR beta chains as cytomegalovirus-associated. Cytomegalovirus status was reportedly diagnosed by the classifier with high sensitivity and specificity.

V was cut by 5 bases and J by 0 bases, with 19 bases left in between. Germline V CDR1 and CDR2: LNHNV, YYDKDF (reference sequence). This CDR3 spans 17 amino acids. The assay was immunoSEQ multiplex PCR, and TCRdb's table has in-frame clones only and misses some. This sample yields approximately 140,000 clones, of which around 90% are seen a single time; about 7.9% belongs to the top ten. This clone occurred a few times. Its antigen is still unknown. This receptor was taken from a woman between 18 and 29 years old in good health and CMV-seropositive. The chain combines TRBV15 with TRBJ1-2; D gene unclear. Sequenced sample: PBMCs. CDR3 sequence: CATSGRKGGMANYGYTF. The CDR3 DNA sequence: TGTGCCACCAGCGGGAGGAAGGGAGGGATGGCTAACTATGGCTACACCTTC.